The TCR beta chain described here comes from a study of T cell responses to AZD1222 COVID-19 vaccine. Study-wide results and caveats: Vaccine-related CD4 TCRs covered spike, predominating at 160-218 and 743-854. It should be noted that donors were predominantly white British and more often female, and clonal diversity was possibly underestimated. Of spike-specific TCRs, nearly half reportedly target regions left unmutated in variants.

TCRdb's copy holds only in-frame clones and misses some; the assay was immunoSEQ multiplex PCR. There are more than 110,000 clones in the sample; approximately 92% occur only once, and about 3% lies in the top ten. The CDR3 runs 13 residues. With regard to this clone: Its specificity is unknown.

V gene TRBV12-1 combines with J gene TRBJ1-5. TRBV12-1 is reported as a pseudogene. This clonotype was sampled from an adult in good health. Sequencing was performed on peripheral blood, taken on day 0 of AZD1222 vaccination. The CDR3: CASSSDLNQPQHF. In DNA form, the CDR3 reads TGTGCCAGCAGCTCCGACTTAAATCAGCCCCAGCATTTT.